The next 3 T cell receptor beta chains were all read from a single sample in a study of T cell changes during pregnancy in multiple sclerosis (dated by TCRdb to the late 2010s). Receptor amplification or capture employed the immunoSEQ multiplex PCR assay. Not all clones reach the TCRdb copy of this immuneACCESS table, which keeps in-frame sequences only. Checked studies attribute under half of the gap to unresolved V genes and leave the rest unexplained. This sample holds roughly 85,000 clones; approximately 93% were observed only once. Of the sample, roughly 2.5% is held by the ten largest clones. The sample in question was peripheral blood, obtained in the first trimester of pregnancy. All receptors derive from a female donor with multiple sclerosis, enrolled in a pregnancy study.

This clone was observed a single time. The chain has TRBV6-5 and TRBJ2-7, with 12 positions matching TRBD2. Unmatched junction bases numbered 3, after V lost 6 bases and J lost 6 bases. CDR1 and CDR2 (germline): MNHEY, SVGAGI. The CDR3 has 13 amino acids. In nucleotides, the CDR3 is TGTGCCAGCAGAGGACTAGCGGGAAGCGAGCAGTACTTC. Encoded protein: CASRGLAGSEQYF.

The chain employs TRBV7-6 and TRBJ2-3; weak D call: TRBD1 (6 bases). Germline-derived CDR1 and CDR2 are SGHVS and FNYEAQ. CDR3 length equals 12 residues. The V and J ends lost 6 bases and 8 bases respectively, with 12 bases between them. In DNA, the CDR3 is TGTGCCAGCAGGTCTCAGGGGAGTACGCAGTATTTT. Translating it yields CASRSQGSTQYF.

The CDR3, as DNA: TGTGCCAGCAGTGACGCGGGGGGGGGTTACAATGAGCAGTTCTTC. This gives the protein CASSDAGGGYNEQFF. J is TRBJ2-1 and V is TRBV6-1; 9 bases are shared with TRBD2. This CDR3 contains 15 residues. Unmatched junction bases numbered 4, after V lost 3 bases and J lost 4 bases. Germline CDR1 is MNHNS and CDR2 is SASEGT.